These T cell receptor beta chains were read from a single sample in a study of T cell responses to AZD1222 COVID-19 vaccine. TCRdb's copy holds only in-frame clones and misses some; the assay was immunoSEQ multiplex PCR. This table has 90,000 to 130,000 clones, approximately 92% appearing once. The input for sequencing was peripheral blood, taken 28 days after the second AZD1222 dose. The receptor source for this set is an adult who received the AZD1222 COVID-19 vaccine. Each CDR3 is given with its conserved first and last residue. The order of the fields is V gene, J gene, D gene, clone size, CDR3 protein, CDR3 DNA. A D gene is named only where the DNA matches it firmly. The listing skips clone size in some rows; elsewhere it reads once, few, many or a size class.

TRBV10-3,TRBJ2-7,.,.,CAISDSDNQAYEQYF,TGTGCCATCAGTGACTCGGACAACCAAGCCTACGAGCAGTACTTC
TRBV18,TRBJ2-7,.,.,CASSPPLVSDEQYF,TGTGCCAGCTCACCACCACTAGTCTCTGACGAGCAGTACTTC
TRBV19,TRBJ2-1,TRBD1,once,CATNDRGSYNEQFF,TGTGCCACCAACGACAGGGGTTCCTACAATGAGCAGTTCTTC
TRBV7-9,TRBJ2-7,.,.,CASSSTSYEQYF,TGTGCCAGCAGCTCGACTAGCTACGAGCAGTACTTC
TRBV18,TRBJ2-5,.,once,CASSPTGGETQYF,TGTGCCAGCTCACCAACAGGAGGGGAGACCCAGTACTTC
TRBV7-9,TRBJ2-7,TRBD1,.,CASSLQGGNWEQYF,TGTGCCAGCAGCTTACAAGGGGGCAATTGGGAGCAGTACTTC
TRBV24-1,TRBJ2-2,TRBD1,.,CATSKGTGFTGELFF,TGTGCCACCTCGAAGGGGACAGGATTCACCGGGGAGCTGTTTTTT
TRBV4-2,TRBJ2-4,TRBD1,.,CASSHPGTGENIQYF,TGTGCCAGCAGCCACCCCGGGACAGGGGAAAACATTCAGTACTTC
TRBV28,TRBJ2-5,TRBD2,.,CASSPGTSGGAWFKTQYF,TGTGCCAGCAGCCCTGGGACTAGCGGGGGGGCCTGGTTTAAGACCCAGTACTTC
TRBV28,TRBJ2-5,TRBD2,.,CASTIRTSGEGTQYF,TGTGCCAGCACCATTCGGACTAGCGGGGAGGGGACCCAGTACTTC
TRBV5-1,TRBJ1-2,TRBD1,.,CASSLQGGYNYGYTF,TGCGCCAGCAGCTTACAGGGGGGCTATAACTATGGCTACACCTTC
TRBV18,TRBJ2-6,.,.,CASSPQQAGANVLTF,TGTGCCAGCTCACCACAGCAAGCAGGGGCCAACGTCCTGACTTTC
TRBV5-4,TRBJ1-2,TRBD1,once,CASSSRDRGLVNYGYTF,TGTGCCAGCAGCTCCCGGGACAGGGGACTAGTAAACTATGGCTACACCTTC
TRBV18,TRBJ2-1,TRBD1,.,CASSLQGYNEQFF,TGTGCCAGCTCACTACAGGGGTACAATGAGCAGTTCTTC